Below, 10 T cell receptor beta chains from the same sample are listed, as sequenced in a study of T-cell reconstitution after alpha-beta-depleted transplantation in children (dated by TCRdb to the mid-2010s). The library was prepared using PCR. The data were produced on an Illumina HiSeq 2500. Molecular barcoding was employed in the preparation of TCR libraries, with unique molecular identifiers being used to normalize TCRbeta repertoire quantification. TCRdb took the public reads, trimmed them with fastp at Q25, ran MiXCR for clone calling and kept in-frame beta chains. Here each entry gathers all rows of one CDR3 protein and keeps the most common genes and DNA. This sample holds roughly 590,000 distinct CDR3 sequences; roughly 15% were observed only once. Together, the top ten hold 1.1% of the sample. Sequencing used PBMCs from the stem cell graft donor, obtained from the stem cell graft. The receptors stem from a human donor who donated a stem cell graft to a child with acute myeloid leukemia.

CDR3 sequence reads: CAISQGAAYEQYF. CDR3 sequence (DNA): TGTGCCATCAGTCAGGGGGCCGCCTACGAGCAGTACTTC. The chain employs TRBV10-3 and TRBJ2-7, with 8 bases that match TRBD1. This CDR3 is 13 amino acids long. From germline, CDR1 is ENHRY and CDR2 SYGVKD. V was pared by 5 bases and J by 2 bases, with 2 bases of the junction left unmatched.

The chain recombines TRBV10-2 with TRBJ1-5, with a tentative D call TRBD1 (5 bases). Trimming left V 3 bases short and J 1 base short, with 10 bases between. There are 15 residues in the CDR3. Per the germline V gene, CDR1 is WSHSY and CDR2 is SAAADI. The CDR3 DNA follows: TGCGCCAGCAGTGATCACCAGGGAAGCAATCAGCCCCAGCATTTT. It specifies CASSDHQGSNQPQHF.

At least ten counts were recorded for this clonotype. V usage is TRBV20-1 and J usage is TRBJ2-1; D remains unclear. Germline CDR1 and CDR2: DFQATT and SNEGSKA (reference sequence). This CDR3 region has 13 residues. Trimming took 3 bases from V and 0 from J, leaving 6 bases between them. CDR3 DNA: TGCAGTGCTAGTGAGAGCTCCTACAATGAGCAGTTCTTC. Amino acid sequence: CSASESSYNEQFF.

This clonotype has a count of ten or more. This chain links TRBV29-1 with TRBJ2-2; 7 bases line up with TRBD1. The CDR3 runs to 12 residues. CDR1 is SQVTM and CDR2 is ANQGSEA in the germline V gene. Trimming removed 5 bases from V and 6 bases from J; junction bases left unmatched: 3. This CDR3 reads CSVSDRAGELFF. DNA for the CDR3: TGCAGCGTTTCAGACAGGGCCGGGGAGCTGTTTTTT.

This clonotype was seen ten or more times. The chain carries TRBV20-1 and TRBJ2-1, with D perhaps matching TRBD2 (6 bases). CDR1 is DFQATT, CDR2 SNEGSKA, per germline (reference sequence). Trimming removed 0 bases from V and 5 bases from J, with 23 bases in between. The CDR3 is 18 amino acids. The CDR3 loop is CSARDAWGAGSVNNEQFF. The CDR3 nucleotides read TGCAGTGCTAGAGATGCCTGGGGCGCGGGGTCGGTTAACAATGAGCAGTTCTTC.

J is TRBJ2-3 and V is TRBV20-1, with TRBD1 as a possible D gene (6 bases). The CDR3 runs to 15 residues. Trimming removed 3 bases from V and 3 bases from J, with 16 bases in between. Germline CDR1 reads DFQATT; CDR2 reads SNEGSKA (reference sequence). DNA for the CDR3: TGCAGTGCTAGTCTCAGGGGCGCGAAAACAGATACGCAGTATTTT. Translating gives CSASLRGAKTDTQYF.

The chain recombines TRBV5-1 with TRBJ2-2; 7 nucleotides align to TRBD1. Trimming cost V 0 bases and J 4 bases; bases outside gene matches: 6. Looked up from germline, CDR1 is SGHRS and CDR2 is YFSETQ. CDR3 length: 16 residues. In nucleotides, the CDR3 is TGCGCCAGCAGCTTGGCGACAGGGCGTGGCACCGGGGAGCTGTTTTTT. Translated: CASSLATGRGTGELFF.

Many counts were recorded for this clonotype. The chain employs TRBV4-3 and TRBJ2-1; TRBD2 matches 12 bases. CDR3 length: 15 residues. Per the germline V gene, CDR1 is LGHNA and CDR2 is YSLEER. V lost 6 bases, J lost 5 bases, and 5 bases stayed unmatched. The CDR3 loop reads CASSPSGGGDNEQFF. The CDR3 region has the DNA TGCGCCAGCAGTCCTAGCGGGGGGGGCGACAATGAGCAGTTCTTC.

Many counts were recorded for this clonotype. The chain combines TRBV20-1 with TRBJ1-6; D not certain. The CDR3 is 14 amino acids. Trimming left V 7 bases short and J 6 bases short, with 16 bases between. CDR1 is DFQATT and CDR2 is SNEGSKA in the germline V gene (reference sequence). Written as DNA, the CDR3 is TGCAGTGTTAAAGGCGGGCTGGGTAATTCACCCCTCCACTTT. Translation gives CSVKGGLGNSPLHF.

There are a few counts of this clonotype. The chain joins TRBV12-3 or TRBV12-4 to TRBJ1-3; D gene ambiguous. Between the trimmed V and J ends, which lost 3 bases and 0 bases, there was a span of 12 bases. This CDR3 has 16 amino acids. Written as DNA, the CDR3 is TGTGCCAGCAGTTTCCCAGGTCTGTACTCTGGAAACACCATATATTTT. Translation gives CASSFPGLYSGNTIYF.